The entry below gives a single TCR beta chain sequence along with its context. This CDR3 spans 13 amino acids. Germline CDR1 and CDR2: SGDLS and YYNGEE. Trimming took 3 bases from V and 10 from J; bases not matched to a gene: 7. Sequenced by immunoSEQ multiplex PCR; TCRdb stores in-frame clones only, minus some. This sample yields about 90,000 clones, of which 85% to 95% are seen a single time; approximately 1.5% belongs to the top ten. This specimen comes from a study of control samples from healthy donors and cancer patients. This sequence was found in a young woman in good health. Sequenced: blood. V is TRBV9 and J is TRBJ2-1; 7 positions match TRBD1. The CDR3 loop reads CASSAPTGREQFF. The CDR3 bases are TGTGCCAGCAGCGCCCCGACAGGGCGGGAGCAGTTCTTC.